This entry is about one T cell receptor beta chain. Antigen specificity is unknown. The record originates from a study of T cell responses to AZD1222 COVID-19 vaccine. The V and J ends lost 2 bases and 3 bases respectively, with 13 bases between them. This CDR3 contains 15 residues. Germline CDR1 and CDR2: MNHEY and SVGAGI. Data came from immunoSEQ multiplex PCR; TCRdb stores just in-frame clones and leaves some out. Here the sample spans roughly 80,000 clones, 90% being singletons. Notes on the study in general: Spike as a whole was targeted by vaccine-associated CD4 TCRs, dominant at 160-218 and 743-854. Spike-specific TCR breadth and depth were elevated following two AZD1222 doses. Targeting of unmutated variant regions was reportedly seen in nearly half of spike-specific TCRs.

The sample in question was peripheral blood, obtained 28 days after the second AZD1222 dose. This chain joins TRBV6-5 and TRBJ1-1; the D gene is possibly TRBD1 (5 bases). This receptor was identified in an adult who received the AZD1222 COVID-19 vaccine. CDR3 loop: CASSYPPGRDTEAFF. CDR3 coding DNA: TGTGCCAGCAGTTACCCCCCAGGGAGAGACACTGAAGCTTTCTTT.